The entry below describes one TCR beta chain. The V gene lost 4 bases and the J gene lost 2 bases, with 14 bases spanning the gap. Germline values: CDR1 MGHRA, CDR2 YSYEKL. The CDR3 loop spans 15 amino acids. The repertoire was sequenced with immunoSEQ multiplex PCR; TCRdb's copy has only in-frame clones and lacks some. The table lists 30,000 or so clones, over 90% of them singletons. This entry comes from a study of OX40 agonist ivuxolimab in advanced cancers. The overall study: From roughly 23 to 90 years was the age range, with a mean of about 54 years, and roughly 83% were male. Prior anti-PD-1, anti-PD-L1 or anti-CTLA-4 therapy did not bar entry, and around 39% had some. Three patients, one with hepatocellular carcinoma and two with cutaneous melanoma, responded partially.

The source was CD4+ or CD8+ T cells sorted from blood, collected in a trial of the OX40 agonist ivuxolimab. The chain combines TRBV4-1 with TRBJ2-5; maybe TRBD2 (5 bases). The clonotype originates from an adult with an advanced solid tumor such as melanoma, head and neck, liver or kidney cancer. CDR3 bases: TGCGCCAGCAGCCTGACACCTCGAGGGCAAGAGACCCAGTACTTC. Its protein is CASSLTPRGQETQYF.